One TCR beta chain is described in this entry. This specimen belongs to a study of blood T cell repertoires in COVID-19. Looking at the study overall: The United States, Italy and Spain provided the acute and convalescent COVID-19 samples.

Using immunoSEQ multiplex PCR, the repertoire was profiled, and TCRdb retains in-frame clones only, with some absent. The sample holds 300,000 to 450,000 clones, approximately 87% seen once. Sequencing used peripheral blood. This receptor was taken from a woman aged 55-75 years with COVID-19, enrolled during active disease.

This CDR3 is CSVARGQGAKETQYF. CDR3 nucleotide sequence: TGCAGCGTTGCCAGGGGACAGGGGGCAAAGGAGACCCAGTACTTC. The chain recombines TRBV29-1 with TRBJ2-5, with 12 bases identical to TRBD1. Germline V gives CDR1 SQVTM, CDR2 ANQGSEA. J was trimmed by 5 bases and V by 4 bases; bases with no gene match: 8. The CDR3 extends over 15 amino acids.